The sequence of this TCR beta chain was determined in a study of spatial heterogeneity in lung cancer (dated 2019 in TCRdb). Study-level background: More beta-chain than alpha-chain transcripts were consistently detected, likely reflecting higher beta-chain transcript abundance. In tumor regions, TCR transcript counts showed a strong correlation with a T cell transcriptional module score derived from matched bulk RNA-seq. In the raw uncorrected reads, each unique combination of TCR and UMI appeared more than ten times on average. TCR alpha and beta repertoires were quantitatively compared across multiple tumor regions, matched nontumor lung and blood in non-small cell lung cancer. Nonsynonymous mutation counts, determined by whole-exome sequencing of tumor tissue, were related to features of the TCR repertoire. At surgery, both alpha and beta chains were TCR-sequenced in more than 200 tumor regions, approximately 64 matched nontumor lung samples and a few dozen PBMC samples. Points the paper makes about the study in general: Counts of ubiquitous and regional expanded TCRs correlated with counts of ubiquitous and regional nonsynonymous mutations, respectively. TCR-seq was estimated to cover only around 7.2% of tumor T cells for alpha chains and approximately 13% for beta chains. The tumor nonsynonymous mutation count correlated with the number of expanded intratumoral alpha and beta TCRs. Additional single-cell paired TCR alpha and beta sequencing was considered necessary to confirm, at a functional level, the hypothesis that regional TCRs recognize regional mutations.

Based on its abundance in the sample, this clonotype is medium-sized (0.01 to 0.1%). What antigen it recognizes has not been identified. No qualities accompany the bases; no much larger clone lies one base away. This beta chain lies outside the target of a library built for alpha chains; its clone size means little. A distance of 10 bases separates the germline ends of V and J, which lose 3 bases and 5 bases respectively. From cysteine to phenylalanine, the CDR3 is 13 amino acids long. Solely the CDR3 DNA is kept, with 39 bases framed from the first base. From a lookup of the germline V gene (reference sequence), CDR1 and CDR2 are MNHEY and SMNVEV. This specimen's time point label, per the study, means: sample taken at primary tumor resection. Donors were some 70 patients with early-stage, untreated non-small cell lung cancer from the lung TRACERx cohort. Whole RNA extracted from tumor and nontumor lung tissue, or from cryopreserved PBMC samples, was used for TCR sequencing without cell sorting. Patients were selected for TCR sequencing only if sufficient RNA was available from at least two tumor regions. Before being selected, tumor and adjacent nontumor lung specimens were reviewed by a lung pathologist.

Preparation of the library involved 5' RACE. The sample was run on a NextSeq 500. In the TCR library protocol, a unique molecular identifier was attached to each TCR cDNA molecule so that PCR and sequencing errors could be corrected. In the paper's pipeline: Decombinator tools were used for TCR identification, UMI-based error correction and CDR3 extraction. TCRs above a frequency of 2 per 1,000, corresponding to the top 1% of the tumor frequency distribution, were defined as expanded. Expanded tumor TCRs statistically deemed absent (corrected P<0.05) from at least one tumor region were classed as regional, and all other expanded tumor TCRs were classed as ubiquitous. Renyi diversity was computed with the R vegan package after each repertoire had been subsampled 100 times to 5,000 TCRs. CDR3 similarity networks were built from amino acid triplet string-kernel similarity, connecting CDR3s with pairwise similarity above 0.82. In TCRdb, the public reads were trimmed at Q25 with fastp and aligned with MiXCR, with productive beta chains retained. One record per CDR3 amino acid sequence lists the most common genes and DNA. Here the V and J calls rest on TCRdb's processing, not on the authors' analysis. This sample holds 1,500 or so distinct CDR3 sequences; 15% to 18% were observed only once. Roughly an eighth of the sample goes to the ten largest clones.

This sample comprised lung tumor tissue, obtained at surgery. The chain is encoded by TRBV27 joined to TRBJ1-1; TRBD1 is possibly the D segment (5 matching bases). The sequence came from a male donor with early-stage non-small cell lung cancer. The CDR3 sequence is CASSFDWGTEAFF. The base sequence is TGTGCCAGCAGTTTCGACTGGGGGACTGAAGCTTTCTTT.